Below, 13 T cell receptor beta chains from the same sample are listed, as sequenced in a study of T cells after yellow fever vaccination. TCRdb re-called the 5' RACE reads through MiXCR, storing one row per CDR3 protein. The data contain 30,000 or so distinct CDR3 sequences, roughly 6.3% of them singletons. Sequences were derived from PBMCs, either bulk or a sorted T-cell subset (CD4+, CD8+, memory, or dextramer-sorted; not recorded which), sampled on the day of the yellow fever booster vaccination. The receptor source for this set is a man between 25 and 39 years old who received the YFV17D yellow fever vaccine.

This clonotype showed up many times. This chain links TRBV29-1 with TRBJ2-3; D remains unclear. The CDR3 totals 12 residues. Germline V gives CDR1 SQVTM, CDR2 ANQGSEA. V gave up 2 bases and J gave up 2 bases, with 5 bases separating them. CDR3 in DNA: TGCAGCGTTGAATTCTACACAGATACGCAGTATTTT. It encodes CSVEFYTDTQYF.

In this sample, this clonotype turned up many times. V gene TRBV12-3 or TRBV12-4 combines with J gene TRBJ2-3; TRBD2 aligns across 9 bases. J was trimmed by 2 bases and V by 6 bases; bases with no gene match: 9. CDR3 length: 16 amino acids. The DNA of the CDR3 is TGTGCCAGCAGCCCTCCAGCGGGAGGTCCCACAGATACGCAGTATTTT. Encoded protein: CASSPPAGGPTDTQYF.

The V and J genes are TRBV12-3 or TRBV12-4 and TRBJ2-1; TRBD1 might be the D (6 bases). CDR3 size: 13 residues. Trimming took off 6 bases at V and 7 bases at J, with 13 bases between the two ends. The CDR3 region has the DNA TGTGCCAGCAGAGAACAGGGAAATAATGAGCAGTTCTTC. This sequence encodes CASREQGNNEQFF.

This clonotype was observed at least ten times. The J gene is TRBJ1-5, the V gene TRBV12-3 or TRBV12-4; possible D gene TRBD1, 6 bases. CDR3 length equals 16 residues. The V and J ends lost 2 bases and 4 bases respectively, with 15 bases between them. This CDR3 reads CASSLIAGVGNQPQHF. In nucleotides, the CDR3 is TGTGCCAGCAGTTTAATTGCAGGGGTAGGAAATCAGCCCCAGCATTTT.

The chain uses TRBV18 and TRBJ2-2; D tentatively reads TRBD1 or TRBD2 (5 bases each). Germline V lookup: CDR1 KGHSH, CDR2 LQKENI. Trimming left V 0 bases short and J 4 bases short, with 9 bases between. This CDR3 region has 15 residues. The CDR3 DNA sequence: TGTGCCAGCTCACCACCGACGGGGACCACCGGGGAGCTGTTTTTT. Translating gives CASSPPTGTTGELFF.

Ten or more counts support this clonotype. The chain links TRBV5-1 to TRBJ2-1; D not certain. Germline-derived CDR1 and CDR2 are SGHRS and YFSETQ. V lost 4 bases and J lost 5, with 13 bases in between. The CDR3 loop spans 14 amino acids. Here the CDR3 DNA reads TGCGCCAGCAGCGACGACGGAAATAACAATGAGCAGTTCTTC. Translating gives CASSDDGNNNEQFF.

This clonotype was counted many times. V gene TRBV18 combines with J gene TRBJ2-5, with 12 nucleotides matching TRBD2. V was pared by 4 bases and J by 1 base, with 4 bases of the junction left unmatched. CDR3 length equals 16 residues. CDR1 and CDR2 from the germline V gene are KGHSH and LQKENI. The CDR3 reads CASSLGTSGLQETQYF. The CDR3 coding sequence is TGTGCCAGCTCACTCGGGACTAGCGGGCTCCAAGAGACCCAGTACTTC. The full variable domain, rest sourced from reference TRBV18 and TRBJ2-5, is NAGVMQNPRHLVRRRGQEARLRCSPMKGHSHVYWYRQLPEEGLKFMVYLQKENIIDESGMPKERFSAEFPKEGPSILRIQQVVRGDSAAYFCASSLGTSGLQETQYFGPGTRLLVL.

This clonotype has ten or more counts. The rearrangement links TRBV6-1 to TRBJ1-1, with a weak D call TRBD1 (5 bases). V was pared by 6 bases and J by 1 base, with 12 bases between. The CDR3 covers 14 residues. Per germline, CDR1 MNHNS and CDR2 SASEGT. The CDR3 region has the DNA TGTGCCAGCAGAAGTAAGGGACCGAACACTGAAGCTTTCTTT. Translation gives CASRSKGPNTEAFF.

This clonotype has a count of ten or more. The chain couples TRBV29-1 to TRBJ2-3; D remains unclear. Germline loops: CDR1 SQVTM, CDR2 ANQGSEA. This CDR3 comprises 11 residues. The ends were cut back, 0 bases at V and 9 bases at J, with 7 bases in the middle. The CDR3 loop reads CSVEELSTQYF. The CDR3 coding sequence is TGCAGCGTTGAAGAACTCTCAACGCAGTATTTT.

This clonotype was recorded at least ten times. J is TRBJ2-3 and V is TRBV6-5; D remains unclear. The germline gives CDR1 MNHEY, CDR2 SVGAGI. This CDR3 has 13 residues. The V end was cut by 5 bases, the J end by 3 bases, with 9 bases between. The CDR3 coding sequence is TGTGCCAGCAGTCCTCGCCTAACAGATACGCAGTATTTT. Amino acids: CASSPRLTDTQYF.

At least ten counts were recorded for this clonotype. The chain uses TRBV2 and TRBJ2-2; D remains unclear. The CDR3 extends over 13 amino acids. Germline assignment: CDR1 SNHLY and CDR2 FYNNEI. V lost 6 bases to trimming and J lost 2 bases, with 7 bases between them. In nucleotides, the CDR3 is TGTGCCAGCAGCAACAGAAACACCGGGGAGCTGTTTTTT. Its protein product is CASSNRNTGELFF. Drawing the rest from reference TRBV2 and TRBJ2-2, the complete variable domain is EPEVTQTPSHQVTQMGQEVILRCVPISNHLYFYWYRQILGQKVEFLVSFYNNEISEKSEIFDDQFSVERPDGSNFTLKIRSTKLEDSAMYFCASSNRNTGELFFGEGSRLTVL.

This clonotype showed up many times. The chain couples TRBV7-9 to TRBJ1-1; D is possibly TRBD1 (6 bases). Germline V gene data show CDR1 as SEHNR and CDR2 as FQNEAQ (reference sequence). The CDR3 runs to 13 residues. V gave up 10 bases and J gave up 1 base, with 13 bases separating them. The CDR3, as DNA: TGTGCCATCCAACTGGACAGGAACACTGAAGCTTTCTTT. Its protein is CAIQLDRNTEAFF.

This clonotype was observed many times. This chain uses TRBV29-1 with TRBJ1-1; the D is unclear. Germline CDR1 SQVTM, CDR2 ANQGSEA. The V gene lost 4 bases and the J gene lost 1 base, with 4 bases spanning the gap. The CDR3 has 11 amino acids. The DNA of the CDR3 is TGCAGCGTTGGGGAGAACACTGAAGCTTTCTTT. The encoded protein is CSVGENTEAFF.